These 24 T cell receptor beta chains originate from one sample sequenced in a study of radiation and T cells in renal cell carcinoma. Produced via immunoSEQ multiplex PCR; TCRdb's table is partial and in-frame only. The profile shows some 70,000 clones, over 80% of them singletons. Described time point: blood 2 weeks post-SBRT. Stated treatment: 15 Gy SBRT to primary tumor, nephrectomy 4 weeks later. This specimen consisted of blood, obtained from a patient whose treatment included radiotherapy and nephrectomy. The receptors originated from a man aged 55 to 70 with renal cell carcinoma.

This clone has only one observation. The rearrangement links TRBV19 to TRBJ1-1; 7 nucleotides line up with TRBD1. J was trimmed by 5 bases and V by 2 bases; bases with no gene match: 5. CDR1 LNHDA and CDR2 SQIVND come from the germline V gene (reference sequence). The length of the CDR3 is 14 residues. The CDR3 DNA is TGTGCCAGTAGTATAAACAGGGGCCCGACTGAAGCTTTCTTT. This codes for CASSINRGPTEAFF.

The CDR3 sequence is CASSQDGAALGDEQYF. The CDR3 DNA reads TGTGCCAGCAGCCAAGATGGGGCAGCTCTCGGGGACGAGCAGTACTTC. The chain links TRBV4-2 to TRBJ2-7; perhaps D is TRBD1 or TRBD2 (5 bases each). Germline V gene data show CDR1 as LGHNA and CDR2 as YNFKEQ. The V gene lost 0 bases and the J gene lost 5 bases, with 17 bases spanning the gap. There are 16 residues in the CDR3.

The chain is built from TRBV23-1 and TRBJ2-7, with D possibly being TRBD2 (5 bases). TRBV23-1 is an ORF; its function is uncertain. The V end was cut by 4 bases, the J end by 3 bases, with 10 bases between. This CDR3 region has 13 residues. The CDR3 DNA follows: TGCGCCAGCAGTCTAGAGGGAAACTACGAGCAGTACTTC. Its protein product is CASSLEGNYEQYF.

This clone has only a few counts. The rearrangement uses TRBV5-1 and TRBJ2-2, with TRBD2 identical over 12 bases. V was clipped by 0 bases and J by 6 bases; unmatched bases: 0. The CDR3 spans 15 residues. Looked up from germline, CDR1 is SGHRS and CDR2 is YFSETQ. CDR3 in amino acids: CASSLGLAGAGELFF. The CDR3 coding sequence is TGCGCCAGCAGCTTGGGACTAGCGGGAGCCGGGGAGCTGTTTTTT.

A few counts support this clone. J is TRBJ2-7 and V is TRBV7-2, with D possibly matching TRBD2 (5 bases). The germline gives CDR1 SGHTA, CDR2 FQGNSA. V dropped 0 bases and J dropped 2 bases, with 8 bases sitting between them. CDR3 length equals 14 residues. CDR3 loop: CASSLAGAPYEQYF. CDR3 in DNA: TGTGCCAGCAGCTTAGCGGGAGCGCCCTACGAGCAGTACTTC.

The chain joins TRBV5-1 to TRBJ2-3, with D possibly matching TRBD2 (6 bases). This CDR3 contains 14 residues. Looked up from germline, CDR1 is SGHRS and CDR2 is YFSETQ. The germline V and J ends were trimmed by 0 bases and 4 bases, with 9 bases remaining between them. The CDR3 spells CASSLGSGADTQYF. The CDR3 coding sequence is TGCGCCAGCAGCTTGGGTAGCGGAGCAGATACGCAGTATTTT.

This clone was counted a few times. The V and J genes are TRBV30 and TRBJ2-3; D is perhaps TRBD2 (6 bases). CDR3 length: 13 amino acids. The germline V gene encodes CDR1 GTSNPN and CDR2 SVGIG (reference sequence). V was clipped by 4 bases and J by 4 bases, with 12 bases between them. The CDR3 here is CAWITLAADTQYF. DNA for the CDR3: TGTGCCTGGATAACACTAGCTGCAGATACGCAGTATTTT.

The rearrangement uses TRBV20-1 and TRBJ1-1; D call uncertain. Trimming shortened V by 5 bases and J by 1 base, and 5 bases separated the two germline ends. CDR3 length: 11 amino acids. The germline V gene has CDR1 DFQATT and CDR2 SNEGSKA (reference sequence). CDR3 sequence reads: CSAPTNTEAFF. The CDR3 DNA reads as TGCAGTGCTCCCACGAACACTGAAGCTTTCTTT.

This clone was seen once. This chain uses TRBV4-3 with TRBJ1-2; perhaps TRBD1 as D (5 bases). The CDR3 runs to 16 residues. V was shortened by 0 bases and J by 5 bases, with 16 bases between the two germline ends. The V gene's germline CDR1 is LGHNA and CDR2 YSLEER. The CDR3, as DNA: TGCGCCAGCAGCCAAGAAGTATCCAGGGTAGGGTATGGCTACACCTTC. Amino acids: CASSQEVSRVGYGYTF.

The rearrangement links TRBV29-1 to TRBJ2-2; D unresolved. There are 12 residues in the CDR3. V lost 3 bases and J 5 bases, leaving 7 bases between the germline ends. The germline V gene has CDR1 SQVTM and CDR2 ANQGSEA. In DNA form, the CDR3 reads TGCAGCGTTGAGGGAAAAACCGGGGAGCTGTTTTTT. It yields the protein CSVEGKTGELFF.

The CDR3: CATSPREGVGYTF. In DNA, the CDR3 is TGTGCCACATCTCCCCGGGAAGGGGTTGGCTACACCTTC. The V gene is TRBV6-5, the J gene TRBJ1-2, with TRBD1 as a possible D gene (5 bases). The germline gives CDR1 MNHEY, CDR2 SVGAGI. The CDR3 runs 13 residues. V was pared by 10 bases and J by 7 bases, with 19 bases between.

The chain carries TRBV6-5 and TRBJ2-1; TRBD2 aligns across 7 bases. After removal of 0 bases from V and 15 bases from J, the junction contained 8 bases not matched to a gene. CDR3 length: 13 residues. Germline loops: CDR1 MNHEY, CDR2 SVGAGI. The CDR3 bases are TGTGCCAGCAGTTACTCTCTAGCGGAGGGGCCGTTCTTC. Its protein product is CASSYSLAEGPFF.

V and J are TRBV19 and TRBJ2-4, with 7 bases fitting TRBD1. Trimming removed 4 bases from V and 2 bases from J; junction bases left unmatched: 5. There are 15 residues in the CDR3. Germline CDR1 is LNHDA and CDR2 is SQIVND (reference sequence). The DNA for the CDR3 is TGTGCCAGTAGTACCCTGACAGGGCCCAAAAACATTCAGTACTTC. It translates to CASSTLTGPKNIQYF.

The gene calls are TRBV20-1 and TRBJ1-2, with 7 bases fitting TRBD1. There are 11 residues in the CDR3. The V and J ends lost 6 bases and 7 bases, in that order; junction bases with no gene match: 5. Germline V gene lookup returns CDR1 DFQATT and CDR2 SNEGSKA (reference sequence). The CDR3, as DNA: TGCAGTGCAGACGACAGGGTTGGCTACACCTTC. Translation gives CSADDRVGYTF.

The chain joins TRBV27 to TRBJ2-5, with TRBD1 matching over 11 bases. The CDR3 totals 17 residues. V was clipped by 8 bases and J by 4 bases; unmatched bases: 15. Germline V gives CDR1 MNHEY, CDR2 SMNVEV (reference sequence). CDR3 region: CASGSGPGTGGVETQYF. The CDR3 DNA follows: TGTGCCAGCGGTAGCGGTCCCGGGACAGGGGGGGTAGAGACCCAGTACTTC.

This chain joins TRBV20-1 and TRBJ1-5; D is possibly TRBD1 (5 bases). In germline, CDR1 is DFQATT, CDR2 SNEGSKA (reference sequence). The CDR3 is 11 residues long. V was shortened by 5 bases and J by 11 bases, with 13 bases between the two germline ends. CDR3 DNA: TGCAGTGCTTCCAAGGGGAGGGCCCAGCATTTT. Translated: CSASKGRAQHF.

J is TRBJ2-3 and V is TRBV29-1; 8 bases line up with TRBD2. The germline V gene has CDR1 SQVTM and CDR2 ANQGSEA. This CDR3 is 13 amino acids long. With V trimmed by 5 bases and J by 3 bases, 4 bases remained unmatched. CDR3 amino acids: CSVKRELTDTQYF. The CDR3 DNA reads TGCAGCGTTAAGCGGGAGCTGACAGATACGCAGTATTTT.

The chain recombines TRBV7-9 with TRBJ1-1; 7 bases line up with TRBD1. The V and J ends lost 5 bases and 11 bases, in that order; junction bases with no gene match: 8. Germline-derived CDR1 and CDR2 are SEHNR and FQNEAQ (reference sequence). The CDR3 runs to 12 residues. The chain's CDR3 is CASSALQGMAFF. The CDR3 DNA sequence: TGTGCCAGCAGCGCTCTACAGGGGATGGCTTTCTTT.

J is TRBJ1-1 and V is TRBV28, with D hard to call. Germline V CDR1 and CDR2: MDHEN, SYDVKM. This CDR3 has 14 amino acids. Trimming cost V 7 bases and J 0 bases, with 12 bases left between them. The CDR3 loop is CASNQITLNTEAFF. CDR3 bases: TGTGCCAGCAACCAAATTACCCTGAACACTGAAGCTTTCTTT.

The chain employs TRBV30 and TRBJ1-1; the match to TRBD1 covers 10 bases. The CDR3 runs 11 residues. Germline V gene data show CDR1 as GTSNPN and CDR2 as SVGIG (reference sequence). V gave up 0 bases and J gave up 11 bases; unmatched junction bases: 0. The CDR3 DNA is TGTGCCTGGAGTGTGGGACAGGGGGCTTTCTTT. Amino acid sequence: CAWSVGQGAFF.

J is TRBJ2-1 and V is TRBV9; D gene ambiguous. Germline assignment: CDR1 SGDLS and CDR2 YYNGEE. There are 14 residues in the CDR3. Trimming shortened V by 0 bases and J by 1 base, and 5 bases separated the two germline ends. CDR3 in amino acids: CASSVAPSYNEQFF. CDR3 coding DNA: TGTGCCAGCAGCGTAGCGCCATCCTACAATGAGCAGTTCTTC.

The chain joins TRBV28 to TRBJ2-7; no firm D call. V gave up 2 bases and J gave up 2 bases, with 10 bases separating them. From germline, CDR1 is MDHEN and CDR2 SYDVKM. This CDR3 spans 14 amino acids. CDR3 region: CASSLGAPAYEQYF. The DNA for the CDR3 is TGTGCCAGCAGTTTAGGAGCGCCTGCCTACGAGCAGTACTTC.

This clone was observed a few times. The chain uses TRBV14 and TRBJ1-3; D is unclear. The CDR3 runs 14 residues. Germline CDR1 is SGHDN and CDR2 is FVKESK. V was clipped by 1 base and J by 0 bases, with 4 bases between them. In nucleotides, the CDR3 is TGTGCCAGCAGCCAAGTGAGCTCTGGAAACACCATATATTTT. It codes for CASSQVSSGNTIYF.

The chain is built from TRBV7-7 and TRBJ2-7; a possible D gene is TRBD1 (6 bases). The germline gives CDR1 SSHAT, CDR2 FNYEAQ (reference sequence). The V and J ends lost 5 bases and 4 bases respectively, with 12 bases between them. CDR3 size: 13 residues. CDR3 amino acids: CASSRSRGYEQYF. DNA for the CDR3: TGTGCCAGCAGCAGGAGTAGGGGGTACGAGCAGTACTTC.